At least ten counts were recorded for the clone carrying this T cell receptor (beta chain). As yet, its antigen is unknown. Specified time point: persistent/refractory GD, antithyroid drugs over 5 years with positive TRAb. Isolated PBMC RNA provided the starting material for the TCR library. The junction had 7 bases not matched to a gene; V was cut back by 2 bases and J by 6 bases. The CDR3 covers 15 residues. Germline V lookup: CDR1 MNHEY, CDR2 SVGAGI. The data derive from a study of regulatory T cells in long-lasting Graves disease. Study-wide results and limits: Fewer public clonotypes were shared by new patients (around 990) than by persistent patients (fewer than 3,000). Accuracy might have suffered from few samples. Preferential use of TRBV28, TRBJ1-2 and TRBJ2-5 was seen in persistent disease.

Arm-PCR of CDR3 regions with iRepertoire HTBI primers generated TCR beta libraries. A single record per CDR3 protein comes from TCRdb applying MiXCR to the multiplex PCR reads. This table holds roughly 450,000 distinct CDR3 sequences, more than 20% found once. Material: peripheral blood mononuclear cells (PBMCs), obtained when the disease was refractory, from a patient treated with antithyroid drugs. The V call is TRBV6-5, the J call TRBJ1-5, with 7 bases fitting TRBD1. This TCR derives from a female donor with Graves disease. The CDR3 sequence is CASSYRGQVGQPQHF. CDR3 in DNA: TGTGCCAGCAGTTACAGAGGACAGGTGGGTCAGCCCCAGCATTTT.